This note documents a single T cell receptor beta chain sequence. Its antigen is undetermined. The assay was immunoSEQ multiplex PCR, and TCRdb's table has in-frame clones only and misses some. The top ten clones hold less than 3.5% of a sample with 56,000 or so clones, about 86% of them seen once. The entry originates in a study of PD-L1 blockade in urothelial cancer. Study details: About 85% of the roughly 30 patients were males with bladder-origin urothelial cancer. Study observations and caveats: Clones that were tumor-associated expanded more in the blood of durable-benefit patients at 3 weeks. Improved survival was predicted by pretreatment blood TCR clonality below the median.

The CDR3 has 16 amino acids. Germline trimming cut 0 bases from V and 8 bases from J; bases unmatched to any gene: 7. Germline CDR1 reads LNHNV; CDR2 reads YYDKDF (reference sequence). V is TRBV15 and J is TRBJ1-4; the match to TRBD1 covers 9 bases. This sequence was found in a man between 50 and 59 years old with urothelial cancer. The starting material was PBMCs, obtained around atezolizumab (anti-PD-L1) treatment. CDR3 sequence: CATSREGNRGQEKLFF. CDR3 nucleotides: TGTGCCACCAGCAGAGAAGGAAACAGGGGGCAGGAAAAACTGTTTTTT.